The 16 T cell receptor beta chains listed next were all sequenced from one sample in a study of regulatory T cells in long-lasting Graves disease. Assembly of TCR beta libraries relied on iRepertoire HTBI primers together with Arm-PCR of CDR3 regions. Via MiXCR, TCRdb re-called the multiplex PCR reads, giving one row per CDR3 protein. The table shows around 500,000 distinct CDR3 sequences, with roughly 14% occurring only once. Time point indicated: newly diagnosed GD, antithyroid drugs for less than 3 months. The authors made the TCR library using RNA they extracted from PBMCs. This same sample was also taken into another study, of T cells in Graves' hyperthyroidism and ophthalmopathy.

This material consisted of peripheral blood mononuclear cells (PBMCs), taken at new diagnosis, from a patient treated with antithyroid drugs. The receptors here all came from a man aged 25 to 40 with Graves disease.

A word on this clonotype: Given a much more abundant clone one base away, this may be a read error. V is TRBV11-2 and J is TRBJ2-5; 7 bases agree with TRBD2. The ends lost 1 base at V and 3 bases at J; junction bases unmatched: 11. There are 17 residues in the CDR3. CDR1 is SGHAT, CDR2 FQNNGV, per germline. The CDR3 loop reads CASSLGRLGRAEETQYF. The CDR3 bases are TGTGCCAGCAGCTTAGGGAGACTGGGGAGGGCTGAAGAGACCCAGTACTTC.

This clonotype was counted many times. This chain links TRBV19 with TRBJ1-1; D not resolved. CDR1 is LNHDA, CDR2 SQIVND, per germline (reference sequence). The CDR3 is 13 residues long. The ends were cut back, 5 bases at V and 1 base at J, with 8 bases in the middle. The CDR3 loop reads CASSDDGNTEAFF. CDR3 DNA sequence: TGTGCCAGTAGTGACGACGGGAACACTGAAGCTTTCTTT.

This clonotype was picked up a small number of times. Relative to the germline gene, one junction end is altered; a read error may explain this. The chain links TRBV4-1 to TRBJ2-1; D is ambiguous. The CDR3 spans 16 residues. Germline V lookup: CDR1 MGHRA, CDR2 YSYEKL. In DNA form, the CDR3 reads TGTGCCAGCAGCCGCCCCGGTCCAGCCACCTACAATGAGCAGTTCTTC. Encoded protein: CASSRPGPATYNEQFF.

Details on this clonotype: This may come from a read error, since a much larger clone is one base off. This chain uses TRBV27 with TRBJ2-7, with unresolved D. V lost 8 bases to trimming and J lost 0 bases, with 5 bases between them. Germline CDR1 and CDR2: MNHEY and SMNVEV (reference sequence). The CDR3 contains 11 residues. The CDR3 DNA is TGTGCCAGCGGCAACTCCTACGAGCAGTACTTC. Its protein is CASGNSYEQYF.

This clonotype was recorded at least ten times. The rearrangement links TRBV28 to TRBJ2-5; D is undetermined. Germline-derived CDR1 and CDR2 are MDHEN and SYDVKM. The CDR3 extends over 14 amino acids. The ends were cut back, 3 bases at V and 8 bases at J, with 16 bases in the middle. The CDR3 sequence: CASSLGSPFVTQYF. The DNA for the CDR3 is TGTGCCAGCAGTTTGGGCAGCCCGTTTGTTACCCAGTACTTC.

This clonotype was seen repeatedly, ten times or more. The chain links TRBV7-2 to TRBJ1-1; no clear D gene. V was clipped by 1 base and J by 1 base, with 7 bases between them. Per the germline V gene, CDR1 is SGHTA and CDR2 is FQGNSA. The CDR3 covers 14 residues. The CDR3 here is CASSLGPENTEAFF. The CDR3 DNA reads as TGTGCCAGCAGCTTAGGACCCGAGAACACTGAAGCTTTCTTT.

The CDR3 nucleotides are TGTGCCATCAGTGGGCTTAGGGGTAGCTCCTACAATGAGCAGTTCTTC. It specifies CAISGLRGSSYNEQFF. The J gene is TRBJ2-1, the V gene TRBV10-3, with D possibly matching TRBD1 (5 bases). Trimming took off 4 bases at V and 0 bases at J, with 13 bases between the two ends. Germline values: CDR1 ENHRY, CDR2 SYGVKD. The length of the CDR3 is 16 residues.

V gene TRBV28 combines with J gene TRBJ2-7, with unresolved D. The V end lost 10 bases, the J end lost 5 bases, and 18 bases lay between the germline ends. The length of the CDR3 is 13 residues. CDR1 and CDR2 (germline): MDHEN, SYDVKM. The CDR3 DNA reads as TGTGCCACCGAGATCGGGTCAGTCGACGAGCAGTACTTC. Amino acid sequence: CATEIGSVDEQYF.

This chain joins TRBV20-1 and TRBJ2-7; 7 positions match TRBD2. The CDR3 sequence is 15 residues long. V was pared by 5 bases and J by 2 bases, with 12 bases of the junction left unmatched. Germline CDR1 reads DFQATT; CDR2 reads SNEGSKA (reference sequence). CDR3 bases: TGCAGTGCTGTGTCCCAGCGGGACTCTCCCTACGAGCAGTACTTC. Encoded protein: CSAVSQRDSPYEQYF.

A remark on this clonotype: Just one base apart from a much larger clone, this may be a read error. The rearrangement links TRBV6-2 or TRBV6-3 to TRBJ2-7, with TRBD2 identical over 9 bases. V was pared by 2 bases and J by 0 bases, with 8 bases of the junction left unmatched. The CDR3 runs to 17 residues. Germline V lookup: CDR1 MNHEY, CDR2 SVGEGT. The CDR3 DNA is TGTGCCAGCAGTTACGGGCGGGGCGGGAGGGCCTCCTACGAGCAGTACTTC. This encodes CASSYGRGGRASYEQYF.

This clonotype was recorded at least ten times. This chain joins TRBV6-1 and TRBJ1-2; the D gene is possibly TRBD1 (5 bases). The length of the CDR3 is 14 residues. Trimming pared 8 bases from V and 0 bases from J, leaving 13 bases between. Germline loops: CDR1 MNHNS, CDR2 SASEGT. The CDR3 nucleotides read TGTGCCAGCGGCCGGGACGGCCCTAACTATGGCTACACCTTC. Its translation is CASGRDGPNYGYTF.

In its sample, this clonotype was seen many times. The chain is built from TRBV20-1 and TRBJ2-5, with D uncertain. The V gene lost 3 bases and the J gene lost 1 base, with 9 bases spanning the gap. The CDR3 spans 13 residues. Germline V CDR1 and CDR2: DFQATT, SNEGSKA (reference sequence). The CDR3 is CSASAPSQETQYF. In nucleotides, the CDR3 is TGCAGTGCTAGTGCCCCCTCCCAAGAGACCCAGTACTTC.

In regard to this clonotype: A much larger clonotype is one base distant, so this may be a read error. V is TRBV7-9 and J is TRBJ2-2, with no clear D. Germline CDR1 is SEHNR and CDR2 is FQNEAQ (reference sequence). Trimming stripped 6 bases from V and 1 base from J, with 18 bases between. The length of the CDR3 is 17 residues. The CDR3 nucleotides read TGTGCCAGCAGACCAGCCTGGGGATCTAAGAACACCGGGGAGCTGTTTTTT. Encoded protein: CASRPAWGSKNTGELFF.

This clonotype occurred a few times. V gene TRBV18 combines with J gene TRBJ2-1; TRBD2 matches at 12 bases. Germline V CDR1 and CDR2: KGHSH, LQKENI. This CDR3 has 15 amino acids. The trim removed 6 bases at V and 6 bases at J, leaving 6 bases unmatched. The DNA for the CDR3 is TGTGCCAGCTCTTTCTCTAGCGGGAGGGCCAATGAGCAGTTCTTC. This encodes CASSFSSGRANEQFF.

This clonotype was seen many times. The chain employs TRBV11-2 and TRBJ2-1; 7 bases line up with TRBD2. The V gene end was trimmed by 1 base and the J gene end by 12 bases; junction bases not matched to a gene: 12. The CDR3 length is 15 residues. Germline CDR1 and CDR2: SGHAT and FQNNGV. Here the CDR3 reads CASSLAGGSGYWQFF. CDR3 DNA: TGTGCCAGCAGCTTAGCCGGCGGTAGCGGGTATTGGCAGTTCTTC.

Notes on this clonotype: A much more abundant neighbour one base away suggests this may be a read error. The chain combines TRBV29-1 with TRBJ1-2, with D unresolved. The germline CDR1 and CDR2 sequences are SQVTM and ANQGSEA. V was pared by 4 bases and J by 3 bases, with 12 bases between. The CDR3 runs 13 residues. This chain's CDR3 is CSVGSSNYYGYTF. In nucleotides, the CDR3 is TGCAGCGTTGGAAGTAGCAACTACTATGGCTACACCTTC. The full variable domain, in which reference TRBV29-1 and TRBJ1-2 provide the parts outside the CDR3, is SAVISQKPSRDICQRGTSLTIQCQVDSQVTMMFWYRQQPGQSLTLIATANQGSEATYESGFVIDKFPISRPNLTFSTLTVSNMSPEDSSIYLCSVGSSNYYGYTFGSGTRLTVV.